The present T cell receptor beta chain was sequenced within a study of CD8 T cell repertoires and HIV-1 epitope variants. Whole-study context: Epitopes were three Gag families plus Nef HW9 and YT9. The baseline condition was 1M T cells left uncultured.

There are 17 residues in the CDR3. Germline V gene lookup returns CDR1 SEHNR and CDR2 FQNEAQ (reference sequence). With V trimmed by 5 bases and J by 0 bases, 9 bases remained unmatched. Using immunoSEQ multiplex PCR, the repertoire was profiled, and TCRdb retains in-frame clones only, with some absent. The table has thousands of clones, approximately 65% seen once. A remark on this clone: The antigen is unknown.

The receptor comes from a male donor with HIV. The chain is built from TRBV7-9 and TRBJ2-1, with 8 bases aligning to TRBD2. Sample: cultured CD8+ T cells derived from PBMCs. The chain's CDR3 is CASSGDAGGYSYNEQFF. CDR3 coding DNA: TGTGCCAGCAGCGGAGATGCGGGAGGTTACTCCTACAATGAGCAGTTCTTC.